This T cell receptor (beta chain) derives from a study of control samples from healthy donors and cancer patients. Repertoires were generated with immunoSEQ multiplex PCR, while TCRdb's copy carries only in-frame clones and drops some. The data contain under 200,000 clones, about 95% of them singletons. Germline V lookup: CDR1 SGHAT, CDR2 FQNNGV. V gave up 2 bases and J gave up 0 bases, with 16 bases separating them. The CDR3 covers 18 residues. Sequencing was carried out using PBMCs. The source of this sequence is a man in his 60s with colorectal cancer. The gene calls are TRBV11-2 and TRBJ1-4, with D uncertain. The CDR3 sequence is CASSLYSLTLATNEKLFF. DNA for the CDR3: TGTGCCAGCAGCTTATATTCCCTCACCCTTGCAACTAATGAAAAACTGTTTTTT.